This is a list of T cell receptor beta chains from one sample in a study of beta chain features in type 1 diabetes. Sequencing used immunoSEQ multiplex PCR; TCRdb keeps in-frame clones, though not all of them. The sample consists of around 710,000 clones, around 12% of them appearing once. The sample taken for sequencing was naive CD4+ T cells from blood. The receptors were sampled from a man aged 25 to 40 with type 1 diabetes. Each CDR3 is given with its conserved first and last residue. Each record gives: J gene, D gene, V gene, clone size, CDR3 DNA, CDR3 protein. A D gene is named only where the DNA matches it firmly. Clone size, where shown, is once, few, many, or a class for clones that have expanded.

J: TRBJ2-1; D: TRBD2; V: TRBV5-4; size: -; DNA: TGTGCCAGCACTCCTAGCGGGGGAAGGGATGAGCAGTTCTTC; CDR3: CASTPSGGRDEQFF
J: TRBJ2-7; D: -; V: TRBV6-5; size: few; DNA: TGTGCCAGCAGTTACTTCGGGGATGGGACCTACGAGCAGTACTTC; CDR3: CASSYFGDGTYEQYF
J: TRBJ2-2; D: TRBD1; V: TRBV9; size: -; DNA: TGTGCCAGCAGCGTAGAGAGGACAGGGAACACCGGGGAGCTGTTTTTT; CDR3: CASSVERTGNTGELFF
J: TRBJ1-4; D: -; V: TRBV7-9; size: -; DNA: TGTGCCAGCAGCCCCCCAGGGGTGGGAGCTGAAAAACTGTTTTTT; CDR3: CASSPPGVGAEKLFF
J: TRBJ2-4; D: TRBD2; V: TRBV27; size: few; DNA: TGTGCCAGCAGGGCGGGGGGTGCCAAAAACATTCAGTACTTC; CDR3: CASRAGGAKNIQYF
J: TRBJ1-6; D: -; V: TRBV5-6; size: few; DNA: TGTGCCAGCAGCCTGAACAGGAGACCTTATAATTCACCCCTCCACTTT; CDR3: CASSLNRRPYNSPLHF
J: TRBJ2-3; D: -; V: TRBV11-2; size: -; DNA: TGTGCCAGCAGCGTAACCTCTTCAGGCACAGATACGCAGTATTTT; CDR3: CASSVTSSGTDTQYF
J: TRBJ2-1; D: TRBD1; V: TRBV5-4; size: few; DNA: TGTGCCAGCAGCTGGACAGGGGTCGGTGAGCAGTTCTTC; CDR3: CASSWTGVGEQFF
J: TRBJ1-5; D: -; V: TRBV7-2; size: -; DNA: TGTGCCAGCAGGGGGGAGGGCAATCAGCCCCAGCATTTT; CDR3: CASRGEGNQPQHF
J: TRBJ2-3; D: -; V: TRBV6-1; size: -; DNA: TGTGCCAGCAGTGAAGGAAGCTGGATAGCGGCTGCAGATACGCAGTATTTT; CDR3: CASSEGSWIAAADTQYF
J: TRBJ2-5; D: -; V: TRBV29-1; size: -; DNA: TGCAGCGTTGAACTAGGAAGGAGAGAGACCCAGTACTTC; CDR3: CSVELGRRETQYF